The present T cell receptor beta chain was sequenced within a study of shared clonotypes between healthy human individuals (dated by TCRdb to about 2020). About the study as a whole: Three men and a couple of women, aged 18 to 49 years, made up the cohort. Different laboratories and diverse techniques were used to prepare libraries and sequence TCR repertoires, to increase sequencing depth and limit assay-specific biases. To estimate repertoire size and how much clonotypes are shared between individuals, the study performed deep sequencing of blood TCR repertoires from 4 to 6 healthy adults. Each donor's leukapheresis produced roughly between about 0.8 and 8.9 billion PBMCs. Per donor, three plates each were used for CD4 naive and CD4 memory, two for CD8 naive, and one for CD8 memory.

TCR CDR3 regions were amplified from genomic DNA by multiplex PCR using the deep immunoSEQ assay. Extracted genomic DNA from each cell subset was distributed evenly across all wells of several immunoSEQ 96-well plates, and each plate was treated as a replicate. For sorted subsets, roughly 190 ng of genomic DNA, equivalent to roughly 33,000 T cell genomes, went into each replicate PCR. The purified libraries were quantified using a Qubit 3.0 fluorometer, sized with a Bioanalyzer 2100, and then quantified again using the KAPA Library Quantification kit. A separate single-read 150-cycle Illumina NextSeq 550 flow cell was used to sequence each immunoSEQ 96-well plate. As for the authors' bioinformatics: The immunoSEQ output contained only junctional sequences without quality scores, so filtering could not match that applied to full-length reads. To assign V/J genes and CDR3, sequences were annotated against IMGT germline references using PyIR, a Python wrapper for IgBLAST v1.9. Any read was removed if the V/J assignment was weak (E-value above 1e-6), the CDR3 was missing, or the read contained stop codons, out-of-frame junctions, or ambiguous translated residues. A V3J clonotype was defined by an identical inferred V gene, J gene, and CDR3 amino acid sequence. The percentage overlap between two repertoires was calculated by dividing the number of shared unique clonotypes by the size of the smaller repertoire. Repertoire richness was assessed with RTK rarefaction, the Chao1 estimator, and Recon v2.1 estimates of unobserved clonotypes. OLGA was used to compute generation probabilities for all TCRbeta clonotypes that the gDNA method yielded from a handful of donors. Not all clones reach the TCRdb copy of this immuneACCESS table, which keeps in-frame sequences only. Checked studies attribute under half of the gap to unresolved V genes and leave the rest unexplained. V, J and clone size reflect that table, while D and trimming were determined from the DNA. A total of a few million clones appear in this sample, more than 85% of them only once. 0.39% of the sample belongs to the ten largest clones.

Donors were healthy HIV-negative adults with no recently reported acute infections or vaccinations. Every donor was a Caucasian adult living in Nashville, Tennessee, USA. CD4+ T cells were enriched by magnetic negative selection; naive cells were then positively selected on CD45RA, and the negative fraction formed the memory subset. After blood collection by leukapheresis, PBMCs were isolated using Ficoll-Histopaque density gradient centrifugation and then cryopreserved in the vapor phase of liquid nitrogen. Analytical flow cytometry was used to check the purity and quantity of each magnetically sorted T cell population. From each sorted fraction, genomic DNA was isolated and quantified by UV absorbance on a Nanodrop 2000c. Overall results and qualifications from the work: Even with the large sequencing depth, rarefaction of the sorted-subset datasets indicated that sequencing was incomplete. Because the study included only a small number of donors, the genetic and exposure-history diversity represented was limited. Clonotypes shared by all four sorted-subset donors showed higher generation probabilities than non-shared clonotypes. Pairwise subsampling indicated that sequencing depth was expected to affect the degree of clonotype sharing among donors. When a few donors were compared, the shared fraction of clonotypes was approximately 5% for naive CD4, more than 3% for naive CD8, roughly 2.5% for memory CD4, and 0.35% to 0.4% for memory CD8. Naive subsets generally had larger estimated clonotype richness than memory subsets. Sampling was limited to blood, and TCR repertoires in tissue likely differ from TCR repertoires in blood.

Concerning this clone: There is no known antigen for this receptor. The input lacks base qualities; no much larger clone sits a single base away.

Spanning cysteine to phenylalanine, the CDR3 consists of 18 amino acids. Just the 54-base CDR3 DNA is kept, in frame starting at base 1. The germline V gene (reference sequence) provides CDR1 LNHDA and CDR2 SQIVND. Trimming removed 9 bases from V and 0 bases from J, leaving 25 bases between the germline ends. The chain links TRBV19 with TRBJ2-3; no D gene is confidently identified. Source material: naive CD4+ T cells from PBMCs. The cell subset or site tag for this specimen amounts to: CD45RA+ positively selected. This receptor was obtained from a man aged 18 to 30 in good health. Some clones in this sample may be carry-over from other donors' samples. CDR3 loop: CASTFRPYSARSTDTQYF. The nucleotide sequence reads as follows: TGTGCCAGCACCTTTCGGCCTTACTCTGCGCGGAGCACAGATACGCAGTATTTT.